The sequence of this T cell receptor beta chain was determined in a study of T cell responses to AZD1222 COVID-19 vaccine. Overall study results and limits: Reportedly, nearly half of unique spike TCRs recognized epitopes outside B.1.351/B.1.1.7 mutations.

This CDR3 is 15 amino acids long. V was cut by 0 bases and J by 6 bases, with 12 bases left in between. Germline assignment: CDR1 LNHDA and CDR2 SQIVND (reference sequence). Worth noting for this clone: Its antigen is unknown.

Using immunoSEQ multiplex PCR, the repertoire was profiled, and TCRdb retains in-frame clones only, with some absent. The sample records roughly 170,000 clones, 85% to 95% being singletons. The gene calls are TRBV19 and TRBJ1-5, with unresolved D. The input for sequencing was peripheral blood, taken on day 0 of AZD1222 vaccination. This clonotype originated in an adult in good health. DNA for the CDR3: TGTGCCAGTAGTATAGACACATTCCAAGGTCAGCCCCAGCATTTT. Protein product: CASSIDTFQGQPQHF.